This T cell receptor beta chain was profiled in a study of T-cell memory formation after mild COVID-19. TCRdb re-derived calls from the 5' RACE reads in MiXCR, one entry per CDR3 protein. The sample records a few hundred thousand distinct CDR3 sequences, around 15% being singletons. V shed 4 bases, J shed 10 bases, and the junction held 11 bases outside the gene matches. This CDR3 contains 15 residues. Germline V CDR1 and CDR2: SGDLS, YYNGEE. The TCR was taken from a man in his late teens or twenties who had mild COVID-19 (a few samples of this study predate the infection). Cell type and time point are not known. The chain uses TRBV9 and TRBJ1-6, with 7 bases matching TRBD1. Material: PBMCs or a T cell subset sorted from them (not recorded which). CDR3 in DNA: TGTGCCAGCAGCAACACCGGGACAGTGGAGTCACCCCTCCACTTT. Its translation is CASSNTGTVESPLHF.